This entry describes one TCR beta chain. This record comes from a study of blood T cell repertoires in COVID-19. As for the study in general: Both acute and convalescent COVID-19 samples were obtained from the United States, Italy and Spain. In each case, the material was cDNA or gDNA derived from T cells, B-cell-depleted T cells, or PBMCs.

Original data processing: How many nucleated cells were present was estimated from reference gene primer amplification. The protocol was immunoSEQ multiplex PCR, while the TCRdb copy is restricted to in-frame clones and leaves out a portion. The DNA was the basis for D and trimming; V, J and clone size are from that table. In the table there are 250,000 to 300,000 clones, 86% of which are singletons. V was pared by 5 bases and J by 7 bases, with 9 bases between. The CDR3 is 12 residues long. Germline V lookup: CDR1 SEHNR, CDR2 FQNEAQ (reference sequence). Seattle-derived patients entered the study during active infection and were followed longitudinally.

This receptor was identified in a young woman with COVID-19, enrolled during active disease. This rearrangement joins TRBV7-9 to TRBJ1-3; D is undetermined. Sequenced material: peripheral blood. The CDR3 here is CASSGILNTIYF. The CDR3 DNA sequence: TGTGCCAGCAGCGGCATTTTGAACACCATATATTTT.